A single sample gave rise to the 20 T cell receptor beta chains below, sequenced in a study of read filtering for tumor transcriptome and immune sequencing. From roughly 390 ng of RNA, a library with molecular barcoded alpha/delta and beta/gamma adaptors was made. TCRdb redid the calling of the reads with MiXCR, one entry per CDR3 protein. The repertoire holds about 130,000 distinct CDR3 sequences, over 10% seen once, with approximately 11% in the top ten. Specimen: a population of CD138-negative cells sorted from bone marrow. The receptors here all came from a donor over 35 with multiple myeloma.

In its sample, this clonotype was seen many times. The gene calls are TRBV7-2 and TRBJ2-3; TRBD1 might be the D (6 bases). Germline-derived CDR1 and CDR2 are SGHTA and FQGNSA. Trimming took 1 base from V and 3 from J, leaving 14 bases between them. This CDR3 has 16 amino acids. CDR3 nucleotide sequence: TGTGCCAGCAGCTTAGAGGGCAGGGGCGGTACAGATACGCAGTATTTT. Translating it yields CASSLEGRGGTDTQYF.

This clonotype occurred many times. This chain uses TRBV2 with TRBJ2-1, with 11 nucleotides matching TRBD1. Germline assignment: CDR1 SNHLY and CDR2 FYNNEI. Trimming took 6 bases from V and 5 from J; bases not matched to a gene: 9. This CDR3 has 16 amino acids. As DNA, the CDR3 is TGTGCCAGCAGGGGGGACAGGGGGTTTGTGGACAATGAGCAGTTCTTC. Protein sequence: CASRGDRGFVDNEQFF.

This clonotype was observed at least ten times. This rearrangement joins TRBV19 to TRBJ2-5; 10 bases line up with TRBD2. V lost 5 bases to trimming and J lost 9 bases; unmatched junction nucleotides: 12. The CDR3 loop spans 15 amino acids. CDR1 and CDR2 from the germline V gene are LNHDA and SQIVND (reference sequence). The DNA for the CDR3 is TGTGCCAGTAGTCTCGGACTAGCGGTTGATGGGTCCCAGTACTTC. This gives the protein CASSLGLAVDGSQYF.

As to this clonotype: This could be a read error, since a much larger clone is one nucleotide away. The DNA for the CDR3 is TGTGCCAGTAGTGTAGGGGGACAGGGGTTCAATCAGCCCCAGCATTTT. Its protein product is CASSVGGQGFNQPQHF. The gene calls are TRBV19 and TRBJ1-5; the match to TRBD1 covers 10 bases. J lost 3 bases, V lost 5 bases, and 7 bases had no gene match. The V gene's germline CDR1 is LNHDA and CDR2 SQIVND (reference sequence). The CDR3 is 16 amino acids.

In the case of this clonotype: Since a much larger clone is just one base distant, this may be a read error. This rearrangement joins TRBV10-3 to TRBJ2-1; D is tentatively TRBD1 or TRBD2 (5 bases each). The length of the CDR3 is 14 residues. V lost 7 bases and J lost 3, with 13 bases in between. Germline CDR1 and CDR2: ENHRY and SYGVKD. CDR3 nucleotide sequence: TGTGCCATCACCCCCGGGACGGGCTACAATGAGCAGTTCTTC. Protein sequence: CAITPGTGYNEQFF.

This clonotype showed up many times. The chain recombines TRBV7-9 with TRBJ1-1; maybe TRBD1 (6 bases). The V gene lost 2 bases and the J gene lost 8 bases, with 9 bases spanning the gap. This CDR3 comprises 12 residues. The germline V gene has CDR1 SEHNR and CDR2 FQNEAQ (reference sequence). This CDR3 is CASSLSQGEAFF. DNA of the CDR3: TGTGCCAGCAGCTTATCACAGGGAGAAGCTTTCTTT. Full variable domain (rest looked up from reference TRBV7-9 and TRBJ1-1): DTGVSQNPRHKITKRGQNVTFRCDPISEHNRLYWYRQTLGQGPEFLTYFQNEAQLEKSRLLSDRFSAERPKGSFSTLEIQRTEQGDSAMYLCASSLSQGEAFFGQGTRLTVV.

The rearrangement uses TRBV28 and TRBJ2-7; 7 nucleotides agree with TRBD1. Germline V CDR1 and CDR2: MDHEN, SYDVKM. J was trimmed by 2 bases and V by 2 bases; bases with no gene match: 3. The CDR3 is made up of 14 amino acids. CDR3 coding DNA: TGTGCCAGCAGTTTAGGACAGGCCCCCTACGAGCAGTACTTC. As protein: CASSLGQAPYEQYF.

The rearrangement joins TRBV11-2 to TRBJ1-5; D not resolved. Germline V gene sequence: CDR1 SGHAT, CDR2 FQNNGV. Trimming removed 1 base from V and 6 bases from J, with 7 bases in between. This CDR3 contains 13 residues. CDR3 coding DNA: TGTGCCAGCAGCTTAGGCTTGGGTCAGCCCCAGCATTTT. Translating it yields CASSLGLGQPQHF.

This clonotype appeared many times. The chain links TRBV7-9 to TRBJ2-3; TRBD1 aligns across 7 bases. Losses at the gene ends were 4 bases for V and 2 bases for J; bases not matched to a gene: 3. This CDR3 has 14 amino acids. CDR1 is SEHNR, CDR2 FQNEAQ, per germline (reference sequence). The CDR3 is CASSSTGVTDTQYF. In DNA, the CDR3 is TGTGCCAGCAGCTCCACAGGGGTCACAGATACGCAGTATTTT.

This clonotype showed up many times. The chain is built from TRBV30 and TRBJ2-4; 7 positions match TRBD2. The CDR3 length is 13 residues. Germline CDR1 GTSNPN, CDR2 SVGIG (reference sequence). V shed 5 bases, J shed 11 bases, and the junction held 12 bases outside the gene matches. The CDR3 DNA is TGTGCCTGGGCAACTAGCGTCAGTACCTTTCAGTACTTC. Its protein product is CAWATSVSTFQYF.

This clonotype was seen many times. Mismatch with germline at one junction end may stem from a read error. The chain recombines TRBV28 with TRBJ1-1; D uncertain. CDR3 length: 14 residues. The germline V gene has CDR1 MDHEN and CDR2 SYDVKM. The CDR3 nucleotides read TGTGCCGGCAGCTCACATGGTTTGAACACTGAAGCTTTCTTT. Its protein is CAGSSHGLNTEAFF.

This clonotype was observed at least ten times. The chain joins TRBV14 to TRBJ2-7; 12 bases are a match to TRBD2. With V trimmed by 3 bases and J by 5 bases, 8 bases remained unmatched. Germline V gives CDR1 SGHDN, CDR2 FVKESK. The CDR3 totals 16 residues. The CDR3 DNA reads as TGTGCCAGCAGCCATCGACTAGCGGGAGCCGGAAACGAGCAGTACTTC. It encodes CASSHRLAGAGNEQYF. The complete variable domain, with remaining parts taken from reference TRBV14 and TRBJ2-7, reads EAGVTQFPSHSVIEKGQTVTLRCDPISGHDNLYWYRRVMGKEIKFLLHFVKESKQDESGMPNNRFLAERTGGTYSTLKVQPAELEDSGVYFCASSHRLAGAGNEQYFGPGTRLTVT.

The sample holds a few counts of this clonotype. The chain recombines TRBV7-9 with TRBJ2-5; a weak D match, TRBD2 (5 bases). The V gene's germline CDR1 is SEHNR and CDR2 FQNEAQ (reference sequence). The CDR3 covers 14 residues. Trimming cost V 5 bases and J 5 bases, with 15 bases left between them. The CDR3 loop is CASSLTPSIETQYF. The CDR3 DNA follows: TGTGCCAGCAGCCTTACCCCTAGCATCGAGACCCAGTACTTC. Combining the CDR3 with reference TRBV7-9 and TRBJ2-5 gives the whole variable domain DTGVSQNPRHKITKRGQNVTFRCDPISEHNRLYWYRQTLGQGPEFLTYFQNEAQLEKSRLLSDRFSAERPKGSFSTLEIQRTEQGDSAMYLCASSLTPSIETQYFGPGTRLLVL.

With respect to this clonotype: A single base separates this from a much larger clone, so it may be a read error. The chain has TRBV9 and TRBJ1-1, with D possibly TRBD1 on 5 matching bases. Trimming took 0 bases from V and 1 from J, leaving 19 bases between them. The CDR3 runs 18 residues. Germline loops: CDR1 SGDLS, CDR2 YYNGEE. CDR3 loop: CASSVAKGTPDQNTEAFF. The CDR3 DNA reads as TGTGCCAGCAGCGTAGCCAAGGGGACCCCGGATCAGAACACTGAAGCTTTCTTT.

This chain connects TRBV30 to TRBJ1-2; D gene ambiguous. Germline values: CDR1 GTSNPN, CDR2 SVGIG (reference sequence). CDR3 length: 13 amino acids. V was trimmed by 3 bases and J by 2 bases, leaving 10 bases between them. CDR3 DNA sequence: TGTGCCTGGAGACCGGACGAAAACTATGGCTACACCTTC. Translating it yields CAWRPDENYGYTF. The full variable domain, rest sourced from reference TRBV30 and TRBJ1-2, is SQTIHQWPATLVQPVGSPLSLECTVEGTSNPNLYWYRQAAGRGLQLLFYSVGIGQISSEVPQNLSASRPQDRQFILSSKKLLLSDSGFYLCAWRPDENYGYTFGSGTRLTVV.

This clonotype occurred many times. The V call is TRBV7-9, the J call TRBJ2-1; 7 nucleotides line up with TRBD1. The germline V gene has CDR1 SEHNR and CDR2 FQNEAQ (reference sequence). Trimming at V came to 5 bases and at J to 0 bases, leaving 7 bases not matched to a gene. CDR3 size: 16 residues. The CDR3 protein is CASSIEDRSSYNEQFF. The CDR3 coding sequence is TGTGCCAGCAGCATCGAGGACAGGAGCTCCTACAATGAGCAGTTCTTC.

This clonotype showed up just a few times. The CDR3 bases are TGTGCCAGCAGGGCCGGGACAAACGATAATTCACCCCTCCACTTT. This translates into CASRAGTNDNSPLHF. The chain links TRBV5-4 to TRBJ1-6; possibly TRBD1 for D (6 bases). V was clipped by 5 bases and J by 5 bases, with 14 bases between them. The CDR3 covers 15 residues. Germline assignment: CDR1 SGHNT and CDR2 YYREEE (reference sequence).

This clonotype was counted many times. The chain employs TRBV5-1 and TRBJ2-1, with D hard to call. The CDR3 totals 11 residues. From germline, CDR1 is SGHRS and CDR2 YFSETQ. Trimming took 0 bases from V and 10 from J, leaving 5 bases between them. The CDR3 DNA follows: TGCGCCAGCAGCTTGGCTCGGGAGCAGTTCTTC. Its translation: CASSLAREQFF.

The table lists this clonotype with many counts. V and J are TRBV5-1 and TRBJ2-3, with D maybe TRBD2 (6 bases). The CDR3 runs to 15 residues. V lost 3 bases and J 0 bases, leaving 11 bases between the germline ends. Looked up from germline, CDR1 is SGHRS and CDR2 is YFSETQ. CDR3 loop: CASSSVGGSTDTQYF. DNA of the CDR3: TGCGCCAGCAGCTCCGTCGGGGGAAGCACAGATACGCAGTATTTT.

This clonotype was seen repeatedly, ten times or more. This rearrangement joins TRBV7-9 to TRBJ2-3, with no clear D. V dropped 3 bases and J dropped 2 bases, with 12 bases sitting between them. Germline loops: CDR1 SEHNR, CDR2 FQNEAQ (reference sequence). The CDR3 has 15 amino acids. CDR3 nucleotide sequence: TGTGCCAGCAGCTTCGCAGATACAAACACAGATACGCAGTATTTT. Its protein is CASSFADTNTDTQYF.